These 13 T cell receptor beta chains originate from one sample sequenced in a study of blood T cell repertoires in COVID-19. Profiled with immunoSEQ multiplex PCR; TCRdb holds only in-frame clones, not every one. The sample gives 200,000 to 250,000 clones, more than 75% of which show up once; about 0.93% is in the top ten. The sequencing input was peripheral blood. The origin of the receptors is a man aged 40-50 years with acute or convalescent COVID-19.

This rearrangement joins TRBV19 to TRBJ1-1; 7 bases map to TRBD1. The CDR3 loop spans 13 amino acids. Losses at the gene ends were 6 bases for V and 4 bases for J; bases not matched to a gene: 5. Germline CDR1 is LNHDA and CDR2 is SQIVND (reference sequence). The chain's CDR3 is CASSVQGSTEAFF. Written as DNA, the CDR3 is TGTGCCAGTAGCGTACAGGGGAGCACTGAAGCTTTCTTT.

J is TRBJ2-1 and V is TRBV27, with D possibly being TRBD2 (5 bases). Germline CDR1 and CDR2: MNHEY and SMNVEV (reference sequence). The CDR3 has 15 residues. V dropped 3 bases and J dropped 0 bases, with 9 bases sitting between them. This CDR3 reads CASSFEGHSYNEQFF. For the CDR3, the DNA is TGTGCCAGCAGTTTTGAGGGTCACTCCTACAATGAGCAGTTCTTC.

This clone was observed a few times. V gene TRBV6-5 combines with J gene TRBJ1-2; 7 nucleotides agree with TRBD1. After removal of 8 bases from V and 5 bases from J, the junction contained 8 bases not matched to a gene. CDR1 is MNHEY, CDR2 SVGAGI, per germline. CDR3 length: 13 residues. The CDR3 DNA is TGTGCCAGCGCCTCAGGGGGAGATTATGGCTACACCTTC. Amino acids: CASASGGDYGYTF.

The chain links TRBV3-1 (or the pseudogene TRBV3-2) to TRBJ1-1; D ambiguous. The germline CDR1 and CDR2 sequences are LGHDT and YNNKEL (reference sequence). V shed 0 bases and J shed 11 bases, with 7 bases lying between them. CDR3 length: 11 residues. CDR3 amino acids: CASSQEGVAFF. The CDR3 bases are TGTGCCAGCAGCCAAGAGGGAGTGGCTTTCTTT.

The V gene is TRBV30, the J gene TRBJ2-2; the D gene is possibly TRBD1 (5 bases). With 2 bases removed from V and 4 bases from J, the gap between germline ends came to 14 bases. The CDR3 runs 15 residues. CDR1 is GTSNPN and CDR2 is SVGIG in the germline V gene (reference sequence). CDR3 residues: CAWSLWQGGTGELFF. The CDR3 region has the DNA TGTGCCTGGAGTTTATGGCAGGGCGGCACCGGGGAGCTGTTTTTT.

The chain has TRBV2 and TRBJ1-3; D not resolved. V was pared by 2 bases and J by 0 bases, with 11 bases between. The CDR3 sequence is 16 residues long. The germline V gene has CDR1 SNHLY and CDR2 FYNNEI. CDR3 bases: TGTGCCAGCAGTGAACCAGGCCCACTCTCTGGAAACACCATATATTTT. Translating gives CASSEPGPLSGNTIYF.

The J gene is TRBJ1-6, the V gene TRBV7-9; the match to TRBD1 covers 7 bases. This CDR3 contains 15 residues. The V gene's germline CDR1 is SEHNR and CDR2 FQNEAQ (reference sequence). J was trimmed by 7 bases and V by 5 bases; bases with no gene match: 8. CDR3 coding DNA: TGTGCCAGCAGCCCTAGACAGGGTAAAAATTCACCCCTCCACTTT. Amino acid sequence: CASSPRQGKNSPLHF.

The V and J genes are TRBV2 and TRBJ2-7; 10 bases match TRBD2. Germline CDR1 SNHLY, CDR2 FYNNEI. Trimming at V came to 1 base and at J to 3 bases, leaving 6 bases not matched to a gene. The CDR3 length is 16 residues. In DNA form, the CDR3 reads TGTGCCAGCAGTGAAGACGCACTAGCGGGGATCTACGAGCAGTACTTC. Translating gives CASSEDALAGIYEQYF.

In DNA, the CDR3 is TGTGCCAGTAGTATGGTGGCGGGGGAAGAGACCCAGTACTTC. Translating gives CASSMVAGEETQYF. This chain connects TRBV19 to TRBJ2-5, with 7 nucleotides matching TRBD2. CDR1 is LNHDA, CDR2 SQIVND, per germline (reference sequence). V shed 3 bases and J 3 bases; nucleotides not matched to a gene: 4. This CDR3 is 14 amino acids long.

This chain links TRBV6-1 with TRBJ1-2; no clear D. This CDR3 region has 16 residues. V was shortened by 0 bases and J by 1 base, with 12 bases between the two germline ends. The germline gives CDR1 MNHNS, CDR2 SASEGT. CDR3 amino acids: CASSEALAGYNYGYTF. The CDR3 nucleotides read TGTGCCAGCAGTGAAGCGCTTGCGGGATATAACTATGGCTACACCTTC.

The CDR3 nucleotides read TGTGCCAGCTCACCACCGGTTTCAGGAAAACTGTTTTTT. It codes for CASSPPVSGKLFF. This chain uses TRBV18 with TRBJ1-4; D gene unclear. The V end lost 0 bases, the J end lost 10 bases, and 9 bases lay between the germline ends. The CDR3 extends over 13 amino acids. CDR1 KGHSH and CDR2 LQKENI come from the germline V gene.

The CDR3 is CASSPQGAGNQPQHF. CDR3 nucleotides: TGTGCCAGCAGCCCACAGGGGGCTGGCAATCAGCCCCAGCATTTT. V and J are TRBV5-5 and TRBJ1-5; 9 positions match TRBD1. CDR1 and CDR2 (germline): SGHKS, YYEKEE (reference sequence). J gave up 2 bases and V 4 bases, and 4 bases lay outside the gene matches. CDR3 length: 15 residues.

This sequence joins TRBV10-3 and TRBJ2-1; a possible D gene is TRBD1 (5 bases). CDR3 length: 12 amino acids. V lost 2 bases to trimming and J lost 7 bases, with 6 bases between them. CDR1 is ENHRY, CDR2 SYGVKD, per germline. The CDR3 region has the DNA TGTGCCATCAGTGAGAGGGGAAATGAGCAGTTCTTC. This codes for CAISERGNEQFF.